A selection of T cell receptor beta chains follows, all from one sample in a study of beta chain features in type 1 diabetes. Clones were read by immunoSEQ multiplex PCR, and TCRdb kept only the in-frame ones, dropping some. The sample records some 140,000 clones, roughly 10% being singletons. The sequenced sample consisted of central memory CD4+ T cells from blood. The receptors were gathered from a man younger than 45 with type 1 diabetes. The CDR3 runs from the conserved cysteine through the conserved F or W. Expanded clones get a size class; other rows say once, few or many, or leave the size out.

clone_size j_call v_call cdr3_aa
few TRBJ1-1 TRBV9 CASSTGMNTEAFF
. TRBJ2-3 TRBV5-6 CASSFRAGADTQYF
few TRBJ2-1 TRBV19 CASSVTGSYNEQFF
few TRBJ2-1 TRBV2 CASSLGTPGRGEQFF
. TRBJ2-7 TRBV4-1 CASSQQQGYEQYF
few TRBJ1-1 TRBV5-1 CASSPLQGNTEAFF
few TRBJ2-3 TRBV5-5 CASSLSVLAGETDTQYF
many TRBJ2-7 TRBV5-4 CASSYLGGSYEQYF
. TRBJ2-1 TRBV18 CASSILAGGNNEQFF
few TRBJ2-3 TRBV7-2 CASSLQQGGTQYF
. TRBJ2-1 TRBV28 CASSLLGSSGGDEQFF
. TRBJ2-3 TRBV7-3 CASSQGLAADTQYF
. TRBJ1-1 TRBV12-5 CASGTTSNTEAFF
few TRBJ2-7 TRBV11-2 CASSLELAVGHEQYF
many TRBJ2-1 TRBV4-3 CASSQDSGRGNEQFF
few TRBJ2-1 TRBV2 CASSPGGRLQFF
. TRBJ1-1 TRBV4-2 CASSLIPRGGNTEAFF
. TRBJ2-5 TRBV5-1 CASSRGVQETQYF
few TRBJ1-6 TRBV2 CASRGTGSGNSPLHF
few TRBJ2-1 TRBV10-3 CAISNFVGISNEQFF
few TRBJ2-1 TRBV7-2 CASSRLAGDTYNEQFF
. TRBJ2-7 TRBV7-3 CASSRSGGPYEQYF
. TRBJ1-2 TRBV25-1 CASSVGQRHYTF
. TRBJ1-2 TRBV9 CASSGSGTGAGSGYTF
. TRBJ1-2 TRBV9 CASSVATGGYGYTF
. TRBJ1-1 TRBV29-1 CSVYTGWSTEAFF
. TRBJ2-3 TRBV6-5 CASSFGGASTDTQYF
few TRBJ2-5 TRBV2 CASSEQGSTQYF
few TRBJ2-7 TRBV7-6 CASSSRTGGSDEQYF
few TRBJ1-2 TRBV6-5 CASSLQGDRYTF
few TRBJ2-2 TRBV4-1 CASSQDLGGPTGELFF
. TRBJ1-2 TRBV6-5 CASSPRQGGAYGYTF
few TRBJ2-5 TRBV19 CASSMLQAFQETQYF